This T cell receptor (beta chain) was captured by sequencing in a study of T cell responses to AZD1222 COVID-19 vaccine. CDR3 length: 15 amino acids. Trimming removed 2 bases from V and 5 bases from J; junction bases left unmatched: 6. Germline V CDR1 and CDR2: MNHEY, SMNVEV (reference sequence). TCRdb's copy holds only in-frame clones and misses some; the assay was immunoSEQ multiplex PCR. This table holds around 150,000 clones, more than 85% found once. General observations from the study: Spike-specific TCR breadth and depth rose after two AZD1222 doses. Baseline serostatus was positive in only a handful of AZD1222 recipients. The span of vaccine-associated CD4 TCRs extended across spike, with dominance at 160-218 and 743-854.

The analysis combined second doses at about 4 or about 12 weeks. About this clone itself: Its antigen is not identified.

The gene calls are TRBV27 and TRBJ2-7, with 10 bases fitting TRBD2. This receptor was identified in an adult who received the AZD1222 COVID-19 vaccine. Here the sequenced sample was peripheral blood, taken 28 days after the second AZD1222 dose. As DNA, the CDR3 is TGTGCCAGCAGTTTAGGGCTAGCGGGAGTGAACGAGCAGTACTTC. The encoded protein is CASSLGLAGVNEQYF.